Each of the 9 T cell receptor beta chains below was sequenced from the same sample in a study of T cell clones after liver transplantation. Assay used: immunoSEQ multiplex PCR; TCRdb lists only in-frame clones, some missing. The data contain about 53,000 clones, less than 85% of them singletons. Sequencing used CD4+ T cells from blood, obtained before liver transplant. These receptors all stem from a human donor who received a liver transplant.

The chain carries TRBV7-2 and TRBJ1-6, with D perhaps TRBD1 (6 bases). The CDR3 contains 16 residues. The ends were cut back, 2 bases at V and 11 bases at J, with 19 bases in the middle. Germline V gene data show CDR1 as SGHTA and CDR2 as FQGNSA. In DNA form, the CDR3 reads TGTGCCAGCAGCTTAACTTCCACAGGGACCGTCCCACCCCTCCACTTT. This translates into CASSLTSTGTVPPLHF.

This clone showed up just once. CDR3 protein: CASSVTLLTPRETQYF. CDR3 nucleotides: TGTGCCAGCAGCGTGACACTCTTGACGCCCAGAGAGACCCAGTACTTC. V and J are TRBV9 and TRBJ2-5, with no clear D. Germline loops: CDR1 SGDLS, CDR2 YYNGEE. There are 16 residues in the CDR3. V was pared by 2 bases and J by 4 bases, with 18 bases between.

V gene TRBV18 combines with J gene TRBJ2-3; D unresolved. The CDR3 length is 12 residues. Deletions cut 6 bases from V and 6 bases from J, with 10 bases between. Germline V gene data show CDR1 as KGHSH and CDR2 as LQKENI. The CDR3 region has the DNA TGTGCCAGCTCGCCCTTGGTGGATACGCAGTATTTT. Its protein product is CASSPLVDTQYF.

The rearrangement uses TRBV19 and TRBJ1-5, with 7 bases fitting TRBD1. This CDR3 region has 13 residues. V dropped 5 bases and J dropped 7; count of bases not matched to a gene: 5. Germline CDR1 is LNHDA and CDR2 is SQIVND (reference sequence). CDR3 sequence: CASSLNRGQPQHF. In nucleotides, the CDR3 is TGTGCCAGTAGTCTGAACAGGGGCCAGCCCCAGCATTTT.

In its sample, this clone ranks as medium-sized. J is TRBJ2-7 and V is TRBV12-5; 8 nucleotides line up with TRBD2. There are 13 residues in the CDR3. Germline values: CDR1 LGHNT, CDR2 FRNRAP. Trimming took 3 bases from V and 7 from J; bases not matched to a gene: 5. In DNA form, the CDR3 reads TGTGCTAGTGGTTTCGGGGGGGCTCGGGAGCAGTACTTC. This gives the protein CASGFGGAREQYF.

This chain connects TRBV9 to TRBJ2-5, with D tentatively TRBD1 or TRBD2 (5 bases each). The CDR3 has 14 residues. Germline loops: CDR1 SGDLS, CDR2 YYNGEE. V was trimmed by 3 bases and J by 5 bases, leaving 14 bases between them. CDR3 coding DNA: TGTGCCAGCAGCGCGGGGCAGCTTAGGGAGACCCAGTACTTC. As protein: CASSAGQLRETQYF.

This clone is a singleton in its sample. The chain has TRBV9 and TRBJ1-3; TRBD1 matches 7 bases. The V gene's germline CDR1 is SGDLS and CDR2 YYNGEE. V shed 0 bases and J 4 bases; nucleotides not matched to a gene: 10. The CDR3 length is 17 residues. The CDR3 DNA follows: TGTGCCAGCAGCGTAGACCCGACAGGGCTGGGAGGAAACACCATATATTTT. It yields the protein CASSVDPTGLGGNTIYF.

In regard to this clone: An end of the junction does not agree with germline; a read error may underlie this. The CDR3 DNA sequence: TGTGCTAGCAGCCAGACGGGGCTCCAAGAGACCCAGTACTTC. It encodes CASSQTGLQETQYF. The V gene is TRBV7-7, the J gene TRBJ2-5; D may match TRBD1 or TRBD2 (5 bases each). The CDR3 loop spans 14 amino acids. Germline CDR1 is SSHAT and CDR2 is FNYEAQ (reference sequence).

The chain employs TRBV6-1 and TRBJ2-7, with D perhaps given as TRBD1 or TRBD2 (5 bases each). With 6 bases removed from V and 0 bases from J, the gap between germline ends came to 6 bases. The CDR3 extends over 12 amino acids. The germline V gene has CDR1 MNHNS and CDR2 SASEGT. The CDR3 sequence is CASRGDSYEQYF. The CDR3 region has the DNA TGTGCCAGCAGGGGGGACTCCTACGAGCAGTACTTC.